These T cell receptor beta chains were read from a single sample in a study of spatial heterogeneity in lung cancer. TCRdb reprocessed the 5' RACE reads via MiXCR and lists one record per CDR3 protein. The sample records approximately 52,000 distinct CDR3 sequences, around 7% being singletons. Sequenced material: PBMCs, taken at surgery. The source is a female donor with early-stage non-small cell lung cancer. CDR3s include the opening cysteine and the closing phenylalanine or tryptophan. The D gene is left open where the match is weak. Clone size appears in some rows only: once, few, many, or a class for an expanded clone.

v_gene	abundance	j_gene	d_gene	CDR3nt	CDR3aa
TRBV5-1	many	TRBJ2-7	TRBD1	TGCGCCAGCAGCTTCCTGGGACAGGGAGTTGGCGAGCAGTACTTC	CASSFLGQGVGEQYF
TRBV12-3/TRBV12-4	few	TRBJ2-1	NA	TGTGCCAGCAACGCCCCAAATGGTGAGCAGTTCTTC	CASNAPNGEQFF
TRBV12-3/TRBV12-4	once	TRBJ1-5	NA	TGTGCCAGCACCCCAGGGCCCTATAGCAATCAGCCCCAGCATTTT	CASTPGPYSNQPQHF
TRBV11-1	many	TRBJ2-2	NA	TGTGCCAGCAGCTCGGGGGGCTGGGGACAGCCGAACACCGGGGAGCTGTTTTTT	CASSSGGWGQPNTGELFF
TRBV6-6	few	TRBJ1-3	NA	TGTGCCAGCAGGGACGTTGCGGGAGGAAACACCATATATTTT	CASRDVAGGNTIYF
TRBV15	few	TRBJ2-1	NA	TGTGCCACCAGTTACAGTTACAATGAGCAGTTCTTC	CATSYSYNEQFF
TRBV7-9	few	TRBJ2-2	NA	TGTGCCAGCAGCTTCCACACCGGGGAGCTGTTTTTT	CASSFHTGELFF
TRBV29-1	many	TRBJ2-1	TRBD1	TGCAGCGTTGAAGCCACAGGGGCCTACAATGAGCAGTTCTTC	CSVEATGAYNEQFF
TRBV7-2	many	TRBJ2-1	TRBD2	TGTGCCAGCAGCCGAAGACTAGCGGGGTACTACAATGAGCAGTTCTTC	CASSRRLAGYYNEQFF
TRBV24-1	many	TRBJ1-5	TRBD1	TGTGCCACTGGTGGACAGGATAATCAGCCCCAGCATTTT	CATGGQDNQPQHF
TRBV18	NA	TRBJ1-4	NA	TGTGCCAGCTCACTTTCCAGGGGAGATGAAAAACTGTTTTTT	CASSLSRGDEKLFF
TRBV7-9	many	TRBJ1-4	NA	TGTGCCAGCAGCTTACAAAAAGGTGGTGAAAAACTGTTTTTT	CASSLQKGGEKLFF
TRBV29-1	many	TRBJ2-3	TRBD2	TGCAGCGTTGCAGGGACTAGCAAGTCAAATACGCAGTATTTT	CSVAGTSKSNTQYF
TRBV7-2	NA	TRBJ2-2	NA	TGTGCCAGCCGCCGCGGGGCAGAGAACACCGGGGAGCTGTTTTTT	CASRRGAENTGELFF
TRBV2	many	TRBJ2-3	NA	TGTGCCAGCCCGCAGACTGGCAGGGGCACAGATACGCAGTATTTT	CASPQTGRGTDTQYF
TRBV3-1	once	TRBJ2-2	NA	TGTGCCAGCAGCCAAGAATTGGGCCTTAGGTTGTCCGGGGAGCTGTTTTTT	CASSQELGLRLSGELFF
TRBV10-3	many	TRBJ2-3	NA	TGTGCCTTACAGGCAACTAGCACAGATACGCAGTATTTT	CALQATSTDTQYF
TRBV7-2	NA	TRBJ1-2	TRBD1	TGTGCCAGCAGCTTAGTCGGGACAGTTAACTATGGCTACACCTTC	CASSLVGTVNYGYTF
TRBV7-3	many	TRBJ2-1	NA	TGTGCCAGCAGCCCATGGGACGGACCCTACAATGAGCAGTTCTTC	CASSPWDGPYNEQFF
TRBV5-1	many	TRBJ2-7	TRBD1	TGCGCCAGCAGCTTGCAGGGACAGGGGACAAGGGAGCAGTACTTC	CASSLQGQGTREQYF
TRBV3-1	many	TRBJ1-5	TRBD1	TGTGCCAGCAGCCCTGGGACAGGAAATCAGCCCCAGCATTTT	CASSPGTGNQPQHF
TRBV27	NA	TRBJ1-4	NA	TGTGCCAGCAGTCCCATCGAGGGGGGTTTGAGGGAAAAACTGTTTTTT	CASSPIEGGLREKLFF
TRBV20-1	many	TRBJ2-3	NA	TGCAGTGCTATAGAGTCGGGGGGCGGCACAGATACGCAGTATTTT	CSAIESGGGTDTQYF
TRBV19	many	TRBJ2-2	NA	TGTGCCAGTAGTATAGTGGCTTGGGCTTTTGAAACCGGGGAGCTGTTTTTT	CASSIVAWAFETGELFF
TRBV6-5	NA	TRBJ1-3	NA	TGTGCCAGCAGTCCTGAAGGACTTGTCTCTGGAAACACCATATATTTT	CASSPEGLVSGNTIYF
TRBV28	NA	TRBJ2-7	TRBD1	TGTGCCAGCAGATCCAGGACAGGCCCCGGCGAGCAGTACTTC	CASRSRTGPGEQYF
TRBV7-3	many	TRBJ2-2	NA	TGTGCCAGCAGCTTTTATGGGGCGGGCACCGGGGAGCTGTTTTTT	CASSFYGAGTGELFF
TRBV5-5	many	TRBJ2-2	NA	TGTGCCAGCAGCTCGAAAGAGGGCGGGGATAACACCGGGGAGCTGTTTTTT	CASSSKEGGDNTGELFF
TRBV7-2	many	TRBJ1-5	TRBD1	TGTGCCAGCAGCTTAGGAAACAGGGGTAAACAGCCCCAGCATTTT	CASSLGNRGKQPQHF
TRBV7-2	few	TRBJ2-3	TRBD2	TGTGCCAGCAGCTTAAGAGGGACTAGCGGGGGTACAGATACGCAGTATTTT	CASSLRGTSGGTDTQYF
TRBV7-2	NA	TRBJ2-1	TRBD2	TGTGCCAGCAGCCCAAGCGGGGGAAACAATGAGCAGTTCTTC	CASSPSGGNNEQFF
TRBV28	many	TRBJ2-1	NA	TGTGCCAGCCTTACACCCGGGACTCGGAAGTTCTTC	CASLTPGTRKFF
TRBV9	few	TRBJ2-7	TRBD2	TGTGCCAGCAGCGTAGGAAGCGGGGGGCCTCTCTCCTACGAGCAGTACTTC	CASSVGSGGPLSYEQYF
TRBV3-1	many	TRBJ2-7	NA	TGTGCCAGCAGCCCAAGACTAGTCTACGAGCAGTACTTC	CASSPRLVYEQYF
TRBV4-3	many	TRBJ2-7	NA	TGCGCCAGCAGCCAAGTAGGGGGGGGGTCCTACGAGCAGTACTTC	CASSQVGGGSYEQYF
TRBV5-1	many	TRBJ2-7	TRBD1	TGCGCCAGCAGCTTGCCGGGACAGGGGGCTGGTGACGAGCAGTACTTC	CASSLPGQGAGDEQYF
TRBV5-1	NA	TRBJ2-3	TRBD2	TGCGCCAGCACCGTAGCGGGGGGGCTTACAGATACGCAGTATTTT	CASTVAGGLTDTQYF
TRBV7-8	few	TRBJ1-2	NA	TGTGCCAGCAGCTTGACCTCGTTTACCGGCTATGGCTACACCTTC	CASSLTSFTGYGYTF
TRBV5-1	few	TRBJ2-2	NA	TGCGCCAGCAGGGAGGGGACGAACACCGGGGAGCTGTTTTTT	CASREGTNTGELFF
TRBV20-1	many	TRBJ1-6	TRBD1	TGCAGTGTTGGACAGGGAAGAAATTCACCCCTCCACTTT	CSVGQGRNSPLHF
TRBV4-3	many	TRBJ2-3	NA	TGCGCCAGCAGCCTCAAACATCCCAGCACAGATACGCAGTATTTT	CASSLKHPSTDTQYF
TRBV5-1	many	TRBJ2-7	TRBD1	TGCGCCAGCAGCTTGGAGGGACAGGCTCCTTACGAGCAGTACTTC	CASSLEGQAPYEQYF
TRBV4-1	many	TRBJ1-1	NA	TGCGCCAGCAGCCAAGCACCGGGCCGCACGAACACTGAAGCTTTCTTT	CASSQAPGRTNTEAFF
TRBV14	NA	TRBJ2-3	NA	TGTGCCAGCGAATTAGGTGCACAGCGTACGCAGTATTTT	CASELGAQRTQYF
TRBV20-1	few	TRBJ2-5	NA	TGCAGTGCTAGTGGGGGGGCCAGGCAAGAGACCCAGTACTTC	CSASGGARQETQYF
TRBV7-9	many	TRBJ2-1	TRBD2	TGTGCCAGCCGGGCTAGCGGGGTTTTTGGTTACAATGAGCAGTTCTTC	CASRASGVFGYNEQFF
TRBV28	many	TRBJ1-6	NA	TGTGCCAGCAGTCCTCACGATAGGCCAGCCCTCCACTTT	CASSPHDRPALHF
TRBV12-3/TRBV12-4	many	TRBJ1-1	NA	TGTGCCAGCAGCCACCCCCCCATGAACACTGAAGCTTTCTTT	CASSHPPMNTEAFF
TRBV5-1	NA	TRBJ2-5	NA	TGCGCCAGCAGCTTGGAGTTTGGGGCCCAGTACTTC	CASSLEFGAQYF
TRBV2	many	TRBJ2-5	TRBD2	TGTGCCAGCAGTGAACCTGGACTAGCGATCGAGACCCAGTACTTC	CASSEPGLAIETQYF
TRBV30	many	TRBJ2-1	NA	TGTGCCTGGACAGATTACAATGAGCAGTTCTTC	CAWTDYNEQFF
TRBV20-1	NA	TRBJ2-1	NA	TGCAGTGCTAGAACGGGAATAGCGGCCCGCTACAATGAGCAGTTCTTC	CSARTGIAARYNEQFF
TRBV4-1	many	TRBJ1-3	NA	TGCGCCAGCAGCCAATCAACACCGGGAATGCTGTTCGGAAACACCATATATTTT	CASSQSTPGMLFGNTIYF
TRBV11-3	many	TRBJ2-2	NA	TGTGCCAGCAGCTTAGGAGCAGGGTTCACCGGGGAGCTGTTTTTT	CASSLGAGFTGELFF
TRBV5-1	many	TRBJ2-5	TRBD1	TGCGCCAGCAGTTCGGGACAGGTCGCGGGGATGGAGACCCAGTACTTC	CASSSGQVAGMETQYF
TRBV7-8	many	TRBJ2-7	TRBD1	TGTGCCAGCAGCTTACCCAGGGACAGTCCTTACGAGCAGTACTTC	CASSLPRDSPYEQYF
TRBV12-3/TRBV12-4	many	TRBJ2-7	NA	TGTGCCAGCAGTTTGGATGCCTACGAGCAGTACTTC	CASSLDAYEQYF
TRBV12-2	few	TRBJ1-2	NA	TGTGCAAGTCGCTTAGTTGTGCGGGACAGGCCCGAGGCCGCTTATGGCTACACCTTC	CASRLVVRDRPEAAYGYTF
TRBV29-1	many	TRBJ2-5	NA	TGCAGCGTTCTACAAGAGACCCAGTACTTC	CSVLQETQYF
TRBV28	many	TRBJ2-5	TRBD1	TGTGCCAGCAATTCCCCGGGACAGTCAATAGGGGAGACCCAGTACTTC	CASNSPGQSIGETQYF